This T cell receptor (beta chain) was profiled in a study of T cells after yellow fever vaccination (dated 2019 in TCRdb). Broadly, across the study: The SMART-Seq v4 Ultra Low Input RNA kit was used to prepare libraries from fractions with low cell numbers. Two healthy male donors, one aged 18 to 29 and one aged 30 to 40 years, made up the cohort. Blood was drawn at multiple timepoints before and after primary and secondary immunization, with bulk PBMC replicates and cell subsets isolated. To track T-cell clones before and after primary and booster YFV17D yellow fever vaccination, bulk TCR alpha and beta repertoires were sequenced longitudinally.

The paper as a whole reports these results and caveats: Because the study included only a couple of donors, the extent to which the findings can be generalized is limited. Computational filtering was required because FACS-sorted repertoires could contain abundant contaminating clonotypes from the bulk population. The secondary T-cell response was weaker than the primary response but faster, peaking on day 5 instead of day 15. After the booster, most of the clones that had expanded following primary vaccination were detected again (96% of CD4 and around 87% of CD8), which suggests that memory was broadly maintained. A small share of clonotypes occurred in both CD4 and CD8 compartments, likely arising from convergent recombination.

A remark on this clonotype: Its antigen has not been determined. It has no much larger one-base neighbor in the sample; base qualities were not kept.

The meaning of the sample's treatment or condition label: live attenuated yellow fever vaccine strain. Two biological replicates of bulk PBMCs were collected at each blood-draw timepoint. PBMCs were isolated from peripheral blood using a standard Ficoll-Paque protocol. TriZol was used to extract RNA from bulk PBMCs, CD4 and CD8 fractions, and dextramer-positive and dextramer-negative fractions. TCR cDNA was synthesized by 5'RACE template switching, through which a universal primer site and unique molecular identifiers were introduced. cDNA synthesis was primed from both the TCR alpha and TCR beta constant segments. Libraries were amplified in two PCR steps, with sample barcodes and sequencing adapters added in the second step. Sequencing of libraries was done on Illumina HiSeq 2500 (2x100 bp) or NovaSeq (2x150 bp). In the paper's pipeline: MIGEC handled demultiplexing of reads and collapsing into UMI consensus sequences, while MiXCR performed V(D)J alignment. Vaccine-responding clonotypes were defined with edgeR using replicate PBMC samples, requiring FDR below 0.01 and a log2 fold change above 5 up to day 15. Bulk clonotypes were assigned CD4 or CD8 identity according to which sequenced CD4 or CD8 repertoire held them at higher abundance. TCRdb itself trimmed the public reads at Q25 with fastp, ran MiXCR and retained productive beta chains. Rows with one shared CDR3 protein collapse into an entry with the most common genes and DNA. The V and J calls were determined by TCRdb, not by the authors. This sample gives 450,000 to 650,000 distinct CDR3 sequences in total; 20% to 25% of them show up just once. Around 17% of the sample goes to the ten largest clones.

This sequence originates from a man between 18 and 35 years old who received the YFV17D yellow fever vaccine. The material sequenced was PBMCs, taken roughly 23 days after the first yellow fever vaccination.

DNA sequence: TGTGCCAGCAGTTACGACGGTCGGCCGGGCACCGGGGAGCTGTTTTTT. Its amino acids are CASSYDGRPGTGELFF. The chain couples TRBV6-2 or TRBV6-3 to TRBJ2-2; the D gene is not confidently resolved. There are 16 amino acids in the CDR3, from cysteine to phenylalanine inclusive. Only the CDR3 DNA is retained, 48 bases long and in frame from the first base. CDR1 and CDR2 were assigned from the germline V gene as MNHEY and SVGEGT. Deletion took 2 bases off V and 4 bases off J, with a span of 14 bases between the germline ends.